This T cell receptor beta chain was sequenced for a study of blood T cell repertoires in COVID-19. For the study at large: Specimens from acute and convalescent COVID-19 originated in the United States, Italy and Spain. From T cells, B-cell-depleted T cells, or PBMCs came the material, which was cDNA or gDNA.

Per the study methods: It was from reference gene primer amplification that nucleated cell counts were estimated. Some clones are missing from TCRdb's copy, which holds only in-frame ones; the method was immunoSEQ multiplex PCR. The DNA gave D and trimming, while V, J and clone size come from that table. This table holds about 220,000 clones, about four fifths found once. CDR1 and CDR2 from the germline V gene are PRHDT and FYEKMQ (reference sequence). Losses at the gene ends were 5 bases for V and 4 bases for J; bases not matched to a gene: 6. CDR3 length: 15 amino acids. The receptor was isolated from a woman in her 30s who had recovered from COVID-19. Sequencing was done on a sample of peripheral blood. This sequence joins TRBV13 and TRBJ2-5; 11 nucleotides match TRBD2. This chain's CDR3 is CASSRAGTSGETQYF. The CDR3 nucleotides read TGTGCCAGCAGCCGCGCCGGGACTAGCGGAGAGACCCAGTACTTC.